Presented here are 15 T cell receptor beta chains from one specimen sequenced in a study of Ad26.COV2.S vaccination and SARS-CoV-2 variants. Generated by immunoSEQ multiplex PCR, the TCRdb table keeps only in-frame clones and is missing some. The sample shows some 320,000 clones, around four fifths of them seen only once. Treatment given: roughly 19 received Ad26.COV2.S at low or high dose, single or two shots; a few received placebo; per-sample allocation not given. Sampling took place 63 days after the first vaccine or placebo injection. This sample comprised peripheral blood, obtained in a trial of Ad26.COV2.S vaccine versus placebo. These receptors came from a person between 18 and 65 years old who received the Ad26.COV2.S COVID-19 vaccine or a placebo.

The V call is TRBV28, the J call TRBJ1-3, with 7 bases matching TRBD1. Germline V gene sequence: CDR1 MDHEN, CDR2 SYDVKM. V trimming: 8 bases; J trimming: 0 bases; junction bases outside the gene matches: 13. This CDR3 region has 17 residues. The DNA for the CDR3 is TGTGCCAGCCAAACCCCAACGGGACAGACCTCTGGAAACACCATATATTTT. Amino acids: CASQTPTGQTSGNTIYF.

This chain uses TRBV5-1 with TRBJ1-5, with 7 positions matching TRBD1. CDR3 size: 14 residues. The J segment lost 7 bases and the V segment lost 4 bases, leaving 8 bases of the junction unmatched. Germline V gives CDR1 SGHRS, CDR2 YFSETQ. The CDR3 loop reads CASSQSGGRQPQHF. The DNA for the CDR3 is TGCGCCAGCAGCCAATCAGGGGGAAGACAGCCCCAGCATTTT.

This clone was counted between two and nine times. This chain uses TRBV6-5 with TRBJ1-2; 9 positions agree with TRBD1. Germline loops: CDR1 MNHEY, CDR2 SVGAGI. CDR3 length: 13 residues. The ends lost 6 bases at V and 8 bases at J; junction bases unmatched: 7. The CDR3 nucleotides are TGTGCCAGCAGACTCGACAGGGGGATAGGCTACACCTTC. It specifies CASRLDRGIGYTF.

This clone was seen only once. This chain joins TRBV7-9 and TRBJ1-1; 7 positions match TRBD1. V dropped 3 bases and J dropped 5; count of bases not matched to a gene: 12. CDR3 length equals 16 residues. The germline CDR1 and CDR2 sequences are SEHNR and FQNEAQ (reference sequence). CDR3 region: CASSFPPGQRKTEAFF. In DNA form, the CDR3 reads TGTGCCAGCAGCTTCCCTCCGGGACAGAGAAAAACTGAAGCTTTCTTT.

The chain couples TRBV7-3 to TRBJ2-3; TRBD2 agrees at 8 bases. Germline assignment: CDR1 SGHTA and CDR2 FQGTGA. V gave up 4 bases and J gave up 3 bases; unmatched junction bases: 9. The CDR3 is made up of 16 amino acids. The CDR3 region has the DNA TGTGCCAGCAGCTCCTCTCGGGGGGGCGTGACAGATACGCAGTATTTT. Its protein is CASSSSRGGVTDTQYF.

The chain combines TRBV7-6 with TRBJ2-7; no firm D call. The CDR3 is 15 residues long. Trimming left V 1 base short and J 1 base short, with 11 bases between. Germline CDR1 and CDR2: SGHVS and FNYEAQ. The CDR3 nucleotides are TGTGCCAGCAGCTTAGTTTCGGGCTGGTCCTACGAGCAGTACTTC. It is translated as CASSLVSGWSYEQYF.

The chain recombines TRBV3-1 (or the pseudogene TRBV3-2) with TRBJ2-3; the match to TRBD2 covers 9 bases. Germline CDR1 reads LGHDT; CDR2 reads YNNKEL (reference sequence). The trim removed 1 base at V and 2 bases at J, leaving 4 bases unmatched. This CDR3 contains 16 residues. CDR3 sequence: CASSQVAGAHTDTQYF. CDR3 DNA sequence: TGTGCCAGCAGCCAAGTAGCGGGGGCCCACACAGATACGCAGTATTTT.

The rearrangement joins TRBV9 to TRBJ2-7, with 7 nucleotides matching TRBD1. This CDR3 has 12 residues. The V gene's germline CDR1 is SGDLS and CDR2 YYNGEE. J lost 8 bases, V lost 0 bases, and 2 bases had no gene match. The CDR3 nucleotides are TGTGCCAGCAGCGTAGGGACAGGCCAGCAGTACTTC. Encoded protein: CASSVGTGQQYF.

This rearrangement joins TRBV11-2 to TRBJ1-2; perhaps TRBD1 as D (5 bases). Germline assignment: CDR1 SGHAT and CDR2 FQNNGV. The CDR3 length is 14 residues. Trimming removed 4 bases at V and 6 bases at J, with 15 bases between. CDR3 DNA sequence: TGTGCCAGCAGCTACTCTGGGGGATCCAATGGCTACACCTTC. Protein product: CASSYSGGSNGYTF.

The V call is TRBV5-4, the J call TRBJ2-3; 7 bases map to TRBD1. From germline, CDR1 is SGHNT and CDR2 YYREEE (reference sequence). The CDR3 covers 15 residues. Trimming cost V 2 bases and J 3 bases; bases outside gene matches: 6. The DNA of the CDR3 is TGTGCCAGCAGCTTACGACAGGGTTGGACAGATACGCAGTATTTT. Its translation: CASSLRQGWTDTQYF.

V usage is TRBV7-9 and J usage is TRBJ1-5; TRBD1 agrees at 10 bases. Germline V gene data show CDR1 as SEHNR and CDR2 as FQNEAQ (reference sequence). This CDR3 has 13 residues. V lost 4 bases and J lost 7; bases outside the gene matches: 1. The CDR3 DNA reads TGTGCCAGCAGCTCGACAGGGGGCCAGCCCCAGCATTTT. The encoded protein is CASSSTGGQPQHF.

V and J are TRBV5-4 and TRBJ1-1, with D tentatively TRBD1 (6 bases). The CDR3 contains 14 residues. CDR1 and CDR2 (germline): SGHNT, YYREEE (reference sequence). Trimming cost V 0 bases and J 3 bases, with 9 bases left between them. Here the CDR3 reads CASSLGGADTEAFF. CDR3 nucleotides: TGTGCCAGCAGCTTGGGGGGGGCAGACACTGAAGCTTTCTTT.

The rearrangement uses TRBV27 and TRBJ1-1; no firm D call. From germline, CDR1 is MNHEY and CDR2 SMNVEV (reference sequence). Trimming removed 10 bases at V and 5 bases at J, with 17 bases between. This CDR3 contains 13 residues. The CDR3 protein is CATWKSGRTEAFF. CDR3 DNA: TGTGCCACCTGGAAGTCCGGAAGAACTGAAGCTTTCTTT.

The V gene is TRBV4-2, the J gene TRBJ1-6; D uncertain. The V end lost 4 bases, the J end lost 9 bases, and 16 bases lay between the germline ends. Germline V gene sequence: CDR1 LGHNA, CDR2 YNFKEQ. The CDR3 has 15 residues. CDR3 loop: CASSPPGELGSPLHF. CDR3 bases: TGTGCCAGCAGCCCCCCCGGGGAGCTGGGTTCACCCCTCCACTTT.

In DNA form, the CDR3 reads TGTGCCAGCAGCCTCCAGGGAGCCGGGGAGCTGTTTTTT. It codes for CASSLQGAGELFF. This sequence joins TRBV5-6 and TRBJ2-2, with D possibly being TRBD1 or TRBD2 (5 bases each). The CDR3 runs to 13 residues. V dropped 4 bases and J dropped 6 bases, with 10 bases sitting between them. The germline V gene encodes CDR1 SGHDT and CDR2 YYEEEE.